This TCR beta chain was recovered during a study of cytomegalovirus exposure and HLA in healthy donors. Whole-study findings and limits: First-cohort TCR clusters were later found to tend to co-occur in the 130 or so validation repertoires.

Repertoires were generated with immunoSEQ multiplex PCR, while TCRdb's copy carries only in-frame clones and drops some. The sample lists about 190,000 clones, 86% occurring once. Points on this clone: What it binds is not known.

The CDR3 spans 16 residues. The V gene end was trimmed by 2 bases and the J gene end by 1 base; junction bases not matched to a gene: 6. The germline V gene has CDR1 SGHRS and CDR2 YFSETQ. Source material: PBMCs. This chain uses TRBV5-1 with TRBJ1-1, with 9 nucleotides matching TRBD1. The source of this sequence is a young woman in good health and CMV-seronegative. The CDR3 sequence: CASSFIRGQGNTEAFF. CDR3 in DNA: TGCGCCAGCAGCTTCATCCGGGGACAGGGGAACACTGAAGCTTTCTTT.